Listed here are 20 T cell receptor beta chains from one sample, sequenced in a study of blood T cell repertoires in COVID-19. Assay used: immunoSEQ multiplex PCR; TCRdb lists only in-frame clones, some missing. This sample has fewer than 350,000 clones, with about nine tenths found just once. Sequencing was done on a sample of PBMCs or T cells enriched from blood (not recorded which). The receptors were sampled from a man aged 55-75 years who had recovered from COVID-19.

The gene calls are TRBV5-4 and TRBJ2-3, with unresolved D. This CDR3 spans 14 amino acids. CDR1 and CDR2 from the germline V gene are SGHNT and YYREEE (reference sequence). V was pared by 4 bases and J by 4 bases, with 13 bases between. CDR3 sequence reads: CASSPSGQADTQYF. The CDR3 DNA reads TGTGCCAGCAGCCCCTCTGGGCAGGCAGATACGCAGTATTTT.

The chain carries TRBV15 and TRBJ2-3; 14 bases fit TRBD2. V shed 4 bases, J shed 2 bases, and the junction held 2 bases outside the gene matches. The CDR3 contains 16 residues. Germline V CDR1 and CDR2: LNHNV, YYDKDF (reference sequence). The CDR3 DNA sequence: TGTGCCACCAGCAAGGGACTAGCGGGAGTCACAGATACGCAGTATTTT. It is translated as CATSKGLAGVTDTQYF.

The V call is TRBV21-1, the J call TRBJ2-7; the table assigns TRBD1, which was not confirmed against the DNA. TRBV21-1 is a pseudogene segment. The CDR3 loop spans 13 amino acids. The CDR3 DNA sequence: TGTGCCAGCAGCAACAGGGTCTCCTACGAGCAGTACTTC. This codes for CASSNRVSYEQYF.

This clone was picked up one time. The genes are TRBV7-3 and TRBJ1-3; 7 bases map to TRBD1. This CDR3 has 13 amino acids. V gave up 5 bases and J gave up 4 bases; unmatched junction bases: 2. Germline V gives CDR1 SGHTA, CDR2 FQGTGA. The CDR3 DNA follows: TGTGCCAGCAGCGTGGACAGGGGAAACACCATATATTTT. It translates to CASSVDRGNTIYF.

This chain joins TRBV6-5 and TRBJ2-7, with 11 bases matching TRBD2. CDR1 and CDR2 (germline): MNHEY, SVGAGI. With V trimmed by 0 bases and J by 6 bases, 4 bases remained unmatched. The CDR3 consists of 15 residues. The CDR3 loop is CASSYSLAGVPEQYF. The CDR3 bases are TGTGCCAGCAGTTACTCACTAGCGGGAGTACCCGAGCAGTACTTC.

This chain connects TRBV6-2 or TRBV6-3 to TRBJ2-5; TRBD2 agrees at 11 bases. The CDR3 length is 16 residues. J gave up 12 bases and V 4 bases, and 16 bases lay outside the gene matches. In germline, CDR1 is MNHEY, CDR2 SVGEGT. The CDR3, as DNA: TGTGCCAGCAGTTCCTTCGTACTAGCGGGAGACGGGGTAGAGTACTTC. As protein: CASSSFVLAGDGVEYF.

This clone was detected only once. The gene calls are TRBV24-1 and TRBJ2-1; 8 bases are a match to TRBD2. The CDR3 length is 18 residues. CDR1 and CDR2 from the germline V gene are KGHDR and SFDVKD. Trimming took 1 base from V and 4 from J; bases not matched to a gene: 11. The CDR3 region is CATSDFGTSGGGYNEQFF. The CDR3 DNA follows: TGTGCCACCAGTGATTTTGGCACTAGCGGAGGCGGGTACAATGAGCAGTTCTTC.

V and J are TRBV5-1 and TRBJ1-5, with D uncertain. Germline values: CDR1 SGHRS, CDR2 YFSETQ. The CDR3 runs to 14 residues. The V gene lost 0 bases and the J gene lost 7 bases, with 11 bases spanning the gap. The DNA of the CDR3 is TGCGCCAGCAGCTTGGTGGCGGGAGAACAGCCCCAGCATTTT. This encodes CASSLVAGEQPQHF.

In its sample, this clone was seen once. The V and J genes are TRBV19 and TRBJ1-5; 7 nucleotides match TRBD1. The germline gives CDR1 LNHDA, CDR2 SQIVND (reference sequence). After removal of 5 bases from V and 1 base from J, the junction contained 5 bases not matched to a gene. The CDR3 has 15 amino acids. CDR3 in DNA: TGTGCCAGTAGTCCAACGGGACAGAGCAATCAGCCCCAGCATTTT. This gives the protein CASSPTGQSNQPQHF.

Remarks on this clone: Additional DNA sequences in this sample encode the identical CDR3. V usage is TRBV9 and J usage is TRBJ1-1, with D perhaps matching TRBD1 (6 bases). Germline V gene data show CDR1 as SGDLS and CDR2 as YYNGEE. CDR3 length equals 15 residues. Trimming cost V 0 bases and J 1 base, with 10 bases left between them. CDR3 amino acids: CASSVAGGRNTEAFF. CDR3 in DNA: TGTGCCAGCAGCGTAGCCGGGGGGCGGAACACTGAAGCTTTCTTT. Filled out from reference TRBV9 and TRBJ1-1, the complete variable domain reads DSGVTQTPKHLITATGQRVTLRCSPRSGDLSVYWYQQSLDQGLQFLIQYYNGEERAKGNILERFSAQQFPDLHSELNLSSLELGDSALYFCASSVAGGRNTEAFFGQGTRLTVV.

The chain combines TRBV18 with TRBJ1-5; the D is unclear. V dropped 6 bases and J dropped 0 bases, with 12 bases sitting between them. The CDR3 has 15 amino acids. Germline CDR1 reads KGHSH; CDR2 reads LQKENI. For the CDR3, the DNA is TGTGCCAGCTCCCTCGCGGTGAATAGCAATCAGCCCCAGCATTTT. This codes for CASSLAVNSNQPQHF. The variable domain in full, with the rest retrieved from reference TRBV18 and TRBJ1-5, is NAGVMQNPRHLVRRRGQEARLRCSPMKGHSHVYWYRQLPEEGLKFMVYLQKENIIDESGMPKERFSAEFPKEGPSILRIQQVVRGDSAAYFCASSLAVNSNQPQHFGDGTRLSIL.

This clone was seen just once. The CDR3 nucleotides are TGTGCCAGCAGCTTGAACCAGGGGATTTTCTATGGCTACACCTTC. Protein sequence: CASSLNQGIFYGYTF. V gene TRBV5-5 combines with J gene TRBJ1-2, with a weak D call TRBD1 (6 bases). The CDR3 has 15 amino acids. The V end lost 1 base, the J end lost 4 bases, and 14 bases lay between the germline ends. Germline CDR1 reads SGHKS; CDR2 reads YYEKEE (reference sequence).

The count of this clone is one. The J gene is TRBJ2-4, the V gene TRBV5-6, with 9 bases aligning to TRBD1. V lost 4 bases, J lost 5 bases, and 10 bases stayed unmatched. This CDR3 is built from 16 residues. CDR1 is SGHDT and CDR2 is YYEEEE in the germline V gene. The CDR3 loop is CASSIQGARIQNIQYF. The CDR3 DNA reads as TGTGCCAGCAGCATACAGGGGGCGAGGATCCAAAACATTCAGTACTTC.

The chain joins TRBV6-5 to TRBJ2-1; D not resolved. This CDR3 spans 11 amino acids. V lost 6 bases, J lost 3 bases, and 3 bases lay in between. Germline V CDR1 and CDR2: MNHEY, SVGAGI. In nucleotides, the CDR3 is TGTGCCAGCAGCTTCTACAATGAGCAGTTCTTC. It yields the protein CASSFYNEQFF.

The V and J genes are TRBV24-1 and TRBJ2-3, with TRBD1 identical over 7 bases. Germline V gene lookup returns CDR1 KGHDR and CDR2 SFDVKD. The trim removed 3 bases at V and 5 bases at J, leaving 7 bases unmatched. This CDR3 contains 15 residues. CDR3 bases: TGTGCCACCAGTGATCACAGGGGCAGGAAAGATACGCAGTATTTT. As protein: CATSDHRGRKDTQYF.

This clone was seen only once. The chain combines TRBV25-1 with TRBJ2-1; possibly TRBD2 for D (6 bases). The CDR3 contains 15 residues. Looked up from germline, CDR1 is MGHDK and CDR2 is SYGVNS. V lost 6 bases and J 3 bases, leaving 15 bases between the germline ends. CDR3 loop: CASSRRRGNYNEQFF. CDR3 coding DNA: TGTGCCAGCAGCAGGAGGAGGGGTAACTACAATGAGCAGTTCTTC. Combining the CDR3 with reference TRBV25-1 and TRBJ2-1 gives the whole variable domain EADIYQTPRYLVIGTGKKITLECSQTMGHDKMYWYQQDPGMELHLIHYSYGVNSTEKGDLSSESTVSRIRTEHFPLTLESARPSHTSQYLCASSRRRGNYNEQFFGPGTRLTVL.

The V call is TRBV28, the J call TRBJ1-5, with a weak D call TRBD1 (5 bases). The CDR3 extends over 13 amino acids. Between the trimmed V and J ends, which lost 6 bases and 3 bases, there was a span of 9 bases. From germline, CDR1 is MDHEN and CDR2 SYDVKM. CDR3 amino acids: CASRRQLNQPQHF. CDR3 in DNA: TGTGCCAGCAGGAGACAGCTCAATCAGCCCCAGCATTTT. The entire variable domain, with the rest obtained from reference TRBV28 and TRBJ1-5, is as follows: DVKVTQSSRYLVKRTGEKVFLECVQDMDHENMFWYRQDPGLGLRLIYFSYDVKMKEKGDIPEGYSVSREKKERFSLILESASTNQTSMYLCASRRQLNQPQHFGDGTRLSIL.

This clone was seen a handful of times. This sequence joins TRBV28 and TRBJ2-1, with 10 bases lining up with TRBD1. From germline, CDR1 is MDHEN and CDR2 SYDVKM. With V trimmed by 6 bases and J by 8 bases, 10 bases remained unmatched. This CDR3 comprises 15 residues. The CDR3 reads CASRPSGTGVYEQFF. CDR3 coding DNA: TGTGCCAGCAGACCCTCCGGGACAGGGGTCTATGAGCAGTTCTTC. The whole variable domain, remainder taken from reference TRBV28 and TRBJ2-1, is DVKVTQSSRYLVKRTGEKVFLECVQDMDHENMFWYRQDPGLGLRLIYFSYDVKMKEKGDIPEGYSVSREKKERFSLILESASTNQTSMYLCASRPSGTGVYEQFFGPGTRLTVL.

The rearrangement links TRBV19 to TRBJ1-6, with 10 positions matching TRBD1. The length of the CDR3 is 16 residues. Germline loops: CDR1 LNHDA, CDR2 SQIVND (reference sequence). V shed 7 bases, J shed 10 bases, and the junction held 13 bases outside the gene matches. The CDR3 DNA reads TGTGCCAGTAACCGCCCCGGGACAGGGGTCAACTCACCCCTCCACTTT. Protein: CASNRPGTGVNSPLHF. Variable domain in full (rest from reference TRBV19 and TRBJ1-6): DGGITQSPKYLFRKEGQNVTLSCEQNLNHDAMYWYRQDPGQGLRLIYYSQIVNDFQKGDIAEGYSVSREKKESFPLTVTSAQKNPTAFYLCASNRPGTGVNSPLHFGNGTRLTVT.

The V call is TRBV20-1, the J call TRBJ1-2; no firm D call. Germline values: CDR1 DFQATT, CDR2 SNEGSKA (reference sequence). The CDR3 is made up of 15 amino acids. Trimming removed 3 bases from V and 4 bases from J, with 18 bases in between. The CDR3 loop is CSASSAGTYGYGYTF. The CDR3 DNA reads TGCAGTGCTAGTTCCGCGGGTACCTATGGCTATGGCTACACCTTC.